This T cell receptor beta chain comes out of a study of cytomegalovirus exposure and HLA in healthy donors. CDR1 and CDR2 (germline): MGHDK, SYGVNS. Trimming pared 2 bases from V and 5 bases from J, leaving 9 bases between. This CDR3 region has 14 residues. This clone was detected once. The antigen is not known. PCR employed 60 Vbeta and 13 Jbeta primers. The protocol was immunoSEQ multiplex PCR, while the TCRdb copy is restricted to in-frame clones and leaves out a portion. The table has about 83,000 clones, roughly four fifths seen once. Study-level results: Reports state that TCR beta sequences accurately predicted most subjects' HLA-A and HLA-B alleles.

The receptor was isolated from a woman under 40 in good health and CMV-seronegative. Specimen: PBMCs. The gene calls are TRBV25-1 and TRBJ2-2; a weak D match, TRBD1 (5 bases). In DNA form, the CDR3 reads TGTGCCAGCAGTGAACAGGGTGGGACCGGGGAGCTGTTTTTT. Translated, it gives CASSEQGGTGELFF. The whole variable domain, remainder taken from reference TRBV25-1 and TRBJ2-2, is EADIYQTPRYLVIGTGKKITLECSQTMGHDKMYWYQQDPGMELHLIHYSYGVNSTEKGDLSSESTVSRIRTEHFPLTLESARPSHTSQYLCASSEQGGTGELFFGEGSRLTVL.